These 11 T cell receptor beta chains were all obtained from the same sample, sequenced in a study of CD8+ T cells in alopecia areata. cDNA serving as the sequencing template came from extracted, reverse transcribed RNA. TCRdb's table, derived via immunoSEQ multiplex PCR, lists solely in-frame clones and lacks some. There are thousands of clones in the sample; 64% occur only once, and about a sixth lies in the top ten. Peripheral blood, together with lesional scalp punch biopsies, was collected from alopecia areata patients. The sample here was skin, taken at week 0. All receptors come from a human donor with alopecia areata.

The chain recombines TRBV11-2 with TRBJ2-2, with 7 bases lining up with TRBD1. The junction had 5 bases not matched to a gene; V was cut back by 5 bases and J by 2 bases. Germline loops: CDR1 SGHAT, CDR2 FQNNGV. The CDR3 sequence is 15 residues long. This CDR3 is CASSTGQSNTGELFF. CDR3 coding DNA: TGTGCCAGCAGCACGGGACAGTCTAACACCGGGGAGCTGTTTTTT.

In its sample, this clone was seen a few times. The chain recombines TRBV28 with TRBJ2-4; TRBD2 might be the D (6 bases). This CDR3 contains 15 residues. The germline gives CDR1 MDHEN, CDR2 SYDVKM. The V end lost 6 bases, the J end lost 1 base, and 13 bases lay between the germline ends. In DNA form, the CDR3 reads TGTGCCAGCAGGCGGGACTCCTACGCCAAAAACATTCAGTACTTC. Translated, it gives CASRRDSYAKNIQYF.

The chain combines TRBV7-2 with TRBJ1-2; no definite D call. CDR1 SGHTA and CDR2 FQGNSA come from the germline V gene. The CDR3 covers 16 residues. The V and J ends lost 2 bases and 4 bases respectively, with 17 bases between them. The CDR3 loop is CASSLSLSPRLYGYTF. The CDR3 DNA reads as TGTGCCAGCAGCTTAAGTCTGTCGCCCAGGCTCTATGGCTACACCTTC.

This clone was seen a handful of times. Relative to the germline gene, one junction end is altered; a read error may explain this. Different DNA sequences within this sample yield the same CDR3. The gene calls are TRBV5-4 and TRBJ2-5; D unresolved. The J call may be in error: the DNA end matches TRBJ2-7 better. CDR1 SGHNT and CDR2 YYREEE come from the germline V gene (reference sequence). The CDR3 length is 14 residues. The CDR3 sequence: CASSLDAATVEQYF. For the CDR3, the DNA is TGCGCCAGCAGCTTGGACGCTGCGACCGTCGAGCAGTACTTC.

This clone was seen just once. The chain recombines TRBV20-1 with TRBJ2-3, with no clear D. V lost 4 bases and J lost 6, with 8 bases in between. CDR3 size: 11 residues. CDR1 and CDR2 from the germline V gene are DFQATT and SNEGSKA (reference sequence). The CDR3 spells CSATHSDTQYF. CDR3 DNA sequence: TGCAGTGCTACCCACTCCGATACGCAGTATTTT.

CDR3 nucleotide sequence: TGTGCCAGCAGCGACGGCAGGGGGTACGAGCAGTACTTC. Translating it yields CASSDGRGYEQYF. This chain uses TRBV7-2 with TRBJ2-7; 7 nucleotides agree with TRBD1. The CDR3 covers 13 residues. V gave up 5 bases and J gave up 4 bases; unmatched junction bases: 5. CDR1 and CDR2 from the germline V gene are SGHTA and FQGNSA.

This clone has a handful of counts. This chain uses TRBV7-2 with TRBJ1-4; D gene unclear. The CDR3 contains 13 residues. Trimming stripped 1 base from V and 16 bases from J, with 16 bases between. Germline CDR1 is SGHTA and CDR2 is FQGNSA. Here the CDR3 DNA reads TGTGCCAGCAGCTTAGAAGGGTTTGGCCGACCGTTTTTT. Residues: CASSLEGFGRPFF.

This clone was counted a few times. This chain links TRBV5-4 with TRBJ2-5; D possibly uses TRBD1 or TRBD2 (5 bases each). The CDR3 is 14 amino acids. V lost 0 bases and J 1 base, leaving 7 bases between the germline ends. The V gene's germline CDR1 is SGHNT and CDR2 YYREEE (reference sequence). DNA for the CDR3: TGTGCCAGCAGCTTGGTGGGACGCCAAGAGACCCAGTACTTC. Its protein product is CASSLVGRQETQYF.

This sequence joins TRBV4-2 and TRBJ2-2; the D gene is possibly TRBD1 (6 bases). Germline V lookup: CDR1 LGHNA, CDR2 YNFKEQ. V lost 2 bases, J lost 4 bases, and 14 bases lay in between. The CDR3 has 16 residues. The CDR3 DNA reads TGTGCCAGCAGCCAACCATTGGGGGCGGGCACCGGGGAGCTGTTTTTT. It translates to CASSQPLGAGTGELFF.

This clone was picked up a small number of times. This rearrangement joins TRBV4-1 to TRBJ2-1; 10 positions match TRBD2. The germline V gene has CDR1 MGHRA and CDR2 YSYEKL. The trim removed 5 bases at V and 4 bases at J, leaving 8 bases unmatched. The CDR3 is 16 residues long. In DNA, the CDR3 is TGCGCCAGCAGCGACAGCGGGGGGGGAATATACAATGAGCAGTTCTTC. This codes for CASSDSGGGIYNEQFF.

In nucleotides, the CDR3 is TGTGCCAGCAGCCGGGAGAGGGGGGCCACTCACTCAATGAACACTGAAGCTTTCTTT. Translating gives CASSRERGATHSMNTEAFF. The V and J genes are TRBV7-6 and TRBJ1-1; TRBD1 is a possible D gene (6 bases). The germline V and J ends were trimmed by 5 bases and 0 bases, with 25 bases remaining between them. Looked up from germline, CDR1 is SGHVS and CDR2 is FNYEAQ. The CDR3 contains 19 residues.